The next 20 T cell receptor beta chains were all read from a single sample in a study of T cells after yellow fever vaccination (dated by TCRdb to between 2018 and 2020). Libraries came from 5' RACE. The instrument was an Illumina NovaSeq 6000. The raw public data were reprocessed by TCRdb itself: fastp quality trimming at Q25, MiXCR clonotype calling, in-frame beta chains only. Every entry covers one CDR3 protein and lists the most common genes and DNA from its rows. The sample contains 200,000 to 250,000 distinct CDR3 sequences, around 3.1% of them found a single time. About 3% of the sample lies in the top ten. Explained via the paper, the treatment or condition label denotes: live attenuated yellow fever vaccine strain. The sequencing here drew on CD4+ T cells sorted from PBMCs, taken 10 days after the yellow fever booster vaccination. Every receptor here comes from a man in his late teens or twenties who received the YFV17D yellow fever vaccine.

This clonotype was seen many times. The chain links TRBV6-5 to TRBJ1-1; tentative D call: TRBD1 (6 bases). Trimming cost V 6 bases and J 4 bases, with 21 bases left between them. From germline, CDR1 is MNHEY and CDR2 SVGAGI. The CDR3 covers 16 residues. The DNA of the CDR3 is TGTGCCAGCAGATCACACACAGGGCGGGGGAGCACTGAAGCTTTCTTT. Translating gives CASRSHTGRGSTEAFF.

This clonotype was seen at least ten times. V and J are TRBV20-1 and TRBJ2-3; 8 nucleotides align to TRBD1. The germline gives CDR1 DFQATT, CDR2 SNEGSKA (reference sequence). The CDR3 covers 13 residues. The V segment lost 8 bases and the J segment 1 base; nucleotides outside the gene matches: 5. CDR3 in DNA: TGCAGTTTTAAGGGACAGGGCACAGATACGCAGTATTTT. Its translation is CSFKGQGTDTQYF.

This clonotype was seen repeatedly, ten times or more. The rearrangement uses TRBV7-3 and TRBJ2-1; D is unclear. The CDR3 extends over 16 amino acids. V lost 5 bases, J lost 2 bases, and 16 bases lay in between. Germline V lookup: CDR1 SGHTA, CDR2 FQGTGA. CDR3 in DNA: TGTGCCAGCAGCCCAGCTCGGCTTTCTCCCTACAATGAGCAGTTCTTC. Its translation is CASSPARLSPYNEQFF.

Only a few counts were recorded for this clonotype. The chain joins TRBV5-5 to TRBJ2-3; no clear D gene. With 2 bases removed from V and 0 bases from J, the gap between germline ends came to 7 bases. Per germline, CDR1 SGHKS and CDR2 YYEKEE (reference sequence). This CDR3 is 14 amino acids long. CDR3 protein: CASSFWASTDTQYF. CDR3 sequence (DNA): TGTGCCAGCAGCTTCTGGGCTAGCACAGATACGCAGTATTTT. Full variable domain (missing parts from reference TRBV5-5 and TRBJ2-3): DAGVTQSPTHLIKTRGQQVTLRCSPISGHKSVSWYQQVLGQGPQFIFQYYEKEERGRGNFPDRFSARQFPNYSSELNVNALLLGDSALYLCASSFWASTDTQYFGPGTRLTVL.

This clonotype was detected many times. J is TRBJ2-1 and V is TRBV7-9; TRBD2 aligns across 11 bases. This CDR3 is 15 amino acids long. V lost 5 bases, J lost 10 bases, and 10 bases stayed unmatched. CDR1 is SEHNR and CDR2 is FQNEAQ in the germline V gene (reference sequence). CDR3 nucleotide sequence: TGTGCCAGCAGCGTGAGGACTAGCGGGTCCGGGGAGCAGTTCTTC. This encodes CASSVRTSGSGEQFF.

This clonotype has only a few counts. The rearrangement uses TRBV24-1 and TRBJ2-2; the match to TRBD1 covers 8 bases. Germline CDR1 reads KGHDR; CDR2 reads SFDVKD. Losses at the gene ends were 9 bases for V and 6 bases for J; bases not matched to a gene: 5. The length of the CDR3 is 13 residues. CDR3 protein: CATAGGVAGELFF. CDR3 sequence (DNA): TGTGCCACCGCAGGGGGCGTCGCCGGGGAGCTGTTTTTT.

This chain links TRBV9 with TRBJ1-6, with D uncertain. The ends were cut back, 2 bases at V and 14 bases at J, with 14 bases in the middle. The CDR3 runs to 13 residues. Germline values: CDR1 SGDLS, CDR2 YYNGEE. The CDR3 DNA follows: TGTGCCAGCAGCGTTGGGGTTAGTCCGACCCTCCACTTT. It is translated as CASSVGVSPTLHF.

This clonotype has at least ten counts. V is TRBV5-1 and J is TRBJ2-3; 11 bases match TRBD2. Germline CDR1 SGHRS, CDR2 YFSETQ. This CDR3 spans 17 amino acids. Germline trimming cut 4 bases from V and 2 bases from J; bases unmatched to any gene: 9. The CDR3 sequence is CASSAGPTSGDTDTQYF. The CDR3 nucleotides are TGCGCCAGCAGCGCGGGACCGACTAGCGGGGACACAGATACGCAGTATTTT.

In its sample, this clonotype was seen many times. This chain joins TRBV6-6 and TRBJ2-1; D perhaps matches TRBD2 (6 bases). Germline CDR1 reads MNHNY; CDR2 reads SVGAGI (reference sequence). The CDR3 covers 14 residues. With 3 bases removed from V and 5 bases from J, the gap between germline ends came to 11 bases. CDR3 loop: CASSYGASDNEQFF. The CDR3 nucleotides read TGTGCCAGCAGTTATGGTGCTAGCGACAATGAGCAGTTCTTC.

This clonotype turned up a few times. The gene calls are TRBV5-1 and TRBJ2-1; D might be TRBD1 (5 bases). Trimming removed 2 bases from V and 7 bases from J, with 10 bases in between. The CDR3 has 13 amino acids. Germline V CDR1 and CDR2: SGHRS, YFSETQ. The CDR3 protein is CASSFPGRNEQFF. The DNA for the CDR3 is TGCGCCAGCAGCTTCCCAGGGCGGAATGAGCAGTTCTTC.

In this sample, this clonotype turned up many times. The rearrangement links TRBV5-1 to TRBJ1-4, with 7 bases fitting TRBD1. From germline, CDR1 is SGHRS and CDR2 YFSETQ. With 4 bases clipped from V and 8 bases from J, the junction kept 8 bases outside the gene matches. The length of the CDR3 is 14 residues. CDR3 in DNA: TGCGCCAGCAGCCCGAGGGGGCGAGGAGAAAAACTGTTTTTT. The encoded protein is CASSPRGRGEKLFF. Full variable domain (remainder filled in from reference TRBV5-1 and TRBJ1-4): KAGVTQTPRYLIKTRGQQVTLSCSPISGHRSVSWYQQTPGQGLQFLFEYFSETQRNKGNFPGRFSGRQFSNSRSEMNVSTLELGDSALYLCASSPRGRGEKLFFGSGTQLSVL.

The table lists this clonotype with many counts. The CDR3, as DNA: TGTGCCAGCAGCTTGCTTGTCACTAGCGAGTTCTTC. Translated: CASSLLVTSEFF. The chain employs TRBV5-6 and TRBJ2-1, with TRBD2 matching 7 bases. Germline V gene lookup returns CDR1 SGHDT and CDR2 YYEEEE. CDR3 length: 12 amino acids. Germline trimming cut 1 base from V and 14 bases from J; bases unmatched to any gene: 6.

This clonotype was detected many times. The chain employs TRBV7-2 and TRBJ2-1, with D possibly being TRBD2 (6 bases). The germline V gene has CDR1 SGHTA and CDR2 FQGNSA. Between the trimmed V and J ends, which lost 4 bases and 0 bases, there was a span of 10 bases. The CDR3 has 15 residues. CDR3 coding DNA: TGTGCCAGCAGCTCTATAGCGGACTCCTACAATGAGCAGTTCTTC. Translated: CASSSIADSYNEQFF. The variable domain in full, completed from reference TRBV7-2 and TRBJ2-1, reads GAGVSQSPSNKVTEKGKDVELRCDPISGHTALYWYRQSLGQGLEFLIYFQGNSAPDKSGLPSDRFSAERTGGSVSTLTIQRTQQEDSAVYLCASSSIADSYNEQFFGPGTRLTVL.

This clonotype was seen repeatedly, ten times or more. V is TRBV4-1 and J is TRBJ2-3; 9 positions match TRBD2. The V gene's germline CDR1 is MGHRA and CDR2 YSYEKL. The junction had 6 bases not matched to a gene; V was cut back by 2 bases and J by 6 bases. The CDR3 is made up of 15 amino acids. The DNA for the CDR3 is TGCGCCAGCAGCCAAATACTAGCGGGCCCGGATACGCAGTATTTT. Translating it yields CASSQILAGPDTQYF.

This clonotype was detected a few times. The chain uses TRBV7-2 and TRBJ2-3, with TRBD2 as a possible D gene (5 bases). The CDR3 length is 14 residues. The germline gives CDR1 SGHTA, CDR2 FQGNSA. V was pared by 5 bases and J by 0 bases, with 9 bases between. The CDR3 sequence: CASSRSESTDTQYF. The CDR3 nucleotides are TGTGCCAGCAGCCGTAGCGAAAGCACAGATACGCAGTATTTT.

This clonotype was detected ten times or more. The J gene is TRBJ2-5, the V gene TRBV10-3, with D unclear. Germline V gene lookup returns CDR1 ENHRY and CDR2 SYGVKD. This CDR3 is built from 12 residues. V dropped 4 bases and J dropped 5 bases, with 8 bases sitting between them. The CDR3 protein is CAISGAAETQYF. CDR3 nucleotide sequence: TGTGCCATCAGTGGGGCTGCGGAGACCCAGTACTTC.

The genes are TRBV18 and TRBJ1-2; no reliable D call. The CDR3 runs 14 residues. Germline CDR1 is KGHSH and CDR2 is LQKENI. V lost 0 bases, J lost 4 bases, and 9 bases lay in between. CDR3 coding DNA: TGTGCCAGCTCACCACCGTCCCAGAGCTATGGCTACACCTTC. Amino acid sequence: CASSPPSQSYGYTF.

The chain combines TRBV3-1 with TRBJ2-3, with D perhaps TRBD2 (7 bases). This CDR3 is built from 15 residues. Per germline, CDR1 LGHDT and CDR2 YNNKEL (reference sequence). V was cut by 4 bases and J by 5 bases, with 16 bases left in between. The CDR3 sequence is CASSRKGGGGDTQYF. DNA of the CDR3: TGTGCCAGCAGCCGAAAAGGCGGGGGCGGAGATACGCAGTATTTT.

This clonotype was found a few times. The chain uses TRBV4-3 and TRBJ2-5; D is uncertain. Trimming removed 3 bases at V and 1 base at J, with 15 bases between. This CDR3 spans 16 amino acids. From germline, CDR1 is LGHNA and CDR2 YSLEER. The DNA for the CDR3 is TGCGCCAGCAGCCACCTCCAAAGACAACCCCAAGAGACCCAGTACTTC. Its protein product is CASSHLQRQPQETQYF.

At least ten counts were recorded for this clonotype. The genes are TRBV5-1 and TRBJ1-6; D is unresolved. The germline gives CDR1 SGHRS, CDR2 YFSETQ. The CDR3 sequence is 15 residues long. Trimming removed 0 bases at V and 4 bases at J, with 8 bases between. CDR3 protein: CASSLEANYNSPLHF. DNA for the CDR3: TGCGCCAGCAGCTTGGAGGCAAATTATAATTCACCCCTCCACTTT.